Shown below are 28 T cell receptor beta chains from a single sample sequenced in a study of T cell changes during pregnancy in multiple sclerosis. Clones were read by immunoSEQ multiplex PCR, and TCRdb kept only the in-frame ones, dropping some. The sample has about 8,500 clones, around nine tenths seen once. The sample was CD8+ T cells from peripheral blood mononuclear cells, taken in the first trimester of pregnancy. The receptors stem from a female donor in good health, enrolled as a control in a pregnancy study.

This chain joins TRBV28 and TRBJ1-4, with 7 bases identical to TRBD1. Germline assignment: CDR1 MDHEN and CDR2 SYDVKM. With V trimmed by 6 bases and J by 1 base, 2 bases remained unmatched. This CDR3 is built from 14 residues. The CDR3 sequence: CASSPGGTNEKLFF. CDR3 DNA sequence: TGTGCCAGCAGCCCAGGGGGAACTAATGAAAAACTGTTTTTT.

The CDR3 DNA sequence: TGTGCCAGCAGTTTGGCAGGGGATGGCTACACCTTC. It encodes CASSLAGDGYTF. The chain combines TRBV27 with TRBJ1-2, with a tentative D call TRBD1 (6 bases). The CDR3 sequence is 12 residues long. The germline V and J ends were trimmed by 3 bases and 6 bases, with 8 bases remaining between them. In germline, CDR1 is MNHEY, CDR2 SMNVEV (reference sequence).

The chain employs TRBV6-1 and TRBJ1-5; D is undetermined. This CDR3 is 14 amino acids long. The germline gives CDR1 MNHNS, CDR2 SASEGT. V was clipped by 2 bases and J by 6 bases, with 11 bases between them. The CDR3 coding sequence is TGTGCCAGCAGTGAAACTTCGGGAATTCAGCCCCAGCATTTT. Translated: CASSETSGIQPQHF.

This clone appeared a single time. V usage is TRBV27 and J usage is TRBJ1-2; weak D call: TRBD1 (5 bases). The CDR3 is 16 amino acids. Germline V gene data show CDR1 as MNHEY and CDR2 as SMNVEV (reference sequence). V lost 6 bases, J lost 6 bases, and 23 bases lay in between. The CDR3 region is CASSLGLALSVNGYTF. In nucleotides, the CDR3 is TGTGCCAGCAGCCTGGGACTTGCCTTGTCCGTTAATGGCTACACCTTC.

J is TRBJ1-6 and V is TRBV25-1; D unresolved. The CDR3 length is 17 residues. From germline, CDR1 is MGHDK and CDR2 SYGVNS. With 5 bases removed from V and 2 bases from J, the gap between germline ends came to 16 bases. The CDR3 protein is CASSPTPPSAYNSPLHF. CDR3 coding DNA: TGTGCCAGCAGTCCCACTCCCCCCAGCGCCTATAATTCACCCCTCCACTTT.

The chain has TRBV7-2 and TRBJ2-1, with 12 bases matching TRBD2. This CDR3 is 15 amino acids long. Trimming took 3 bases from V and 6 from J; bases not matched to a gene: 3. CDR1 SGHTA and CDR2 FQGNSA come from the germline V gene. The CDR3 nucleotides read TGTGCCAGCAGCTTGACTAGCGGGAGAGCCAATGAGCAGTTCTTC. Amino acid sequence: CASSLTSGRANEQFF. Using reference TRBV7-2 and TRBJ2-1 for the parts outside the CDR3, the full variable domain is GAGVSQSPSNKVTEKGKDVELRCDPISGHTALYWYRQSLGQGLEFLIYFQGNSAPDKSGLPSDRFSAERTGGSVSTLTIQRTQQEDSAVYLCASSLTSGRANEQFFGPGTRLTVL.

The V call is TRBV6-6, the J call TRBJ1-1, with D perhaps matching TRBD1 (6 bases). In germline, CDR1 is MNHNY, CDR2 SVGAGI (reference sequence). V dropped 6 bases and J dropped 3 bases, with 14 bases sitting between them. CDR3 size: 14 residues. CDR3 amino acids: CASSLNSGDTEAFF. For the CDR3, the DNA is TGTGCCAGCAGCCTGAATTCAGGGGACACTGAAGCTTTCTTT.

V is TRBV5-1 and J is TRBJ2-5, with a tentative D call TRBD2 (5 bases). CDR1 is SGHRS and CDR2 is YFSETQ in the germline V gene. V was trimmed by 1 base and J by 4 bases, leaving 11 bases between them. This CDR3 has 14 residues. The CDR3: CASSLTVEGETQYF. The CDR3 nucleotides are TGCGCCAGCAGCTTGACGGTTGAGGGAGAGACCCAGTACTTC.

V usage is TRBV6-1 and J usage is TRBJ1-2; D gene unclear. The CDR3 loop spans 13 amino acids. Germline CDR1 reads MNHNS; CDR2 reads SASEGT. Deletions cut 2 bases from V and 8 bases from J, with 12 bases between. For the CDR3, the DNA is TGTGCCAGCAGTGAATGGAACCTGAGGGGCTACACCTTC. Translating it yields CASSEWNLRGYTF.

This clone was detected only once. The chain is built from TRBV2 and TRBJ2-6; 10 bases are a match to TRBD1. The CDR3 runs to 18 residues. V was pared by 6 bases and J by 0 bases, with 8 bases of the junction left unmatched. Germline V CDR1 and CDR2: SNHLY, FYNNEI. CDR3 region: CASRFDRGPISGANVLTF. The CDR3 DNA sequence: TGTGCCAGCAGATTTGACAGGGGGCCGATCTCTGGGGCCAACGTCCTGACTTTC.

The chain employs TRBV7-9 and TRBJ2-3; a weak D match, TRBD2 (6 bases). There are 12 residues in the CDR3. V was shortened by 6 bases and J by 5 bases, with 9 bases between the two germline ends. CDR1 is SEHNR, CDR2 FQNEAQ, per germline (reference sequence). CDR3 in DNA: TGTGCCAGCAGTCGCGGGGTAGATACGCAGTATTTT. It codes for CASSRGVDTQYF.

V gene TRBV2 combines with J gene TRBJ1-3, with TRBD1 as a possible D gene (5 bases). CDR1 and CDR2 (germline): SNHLY, FYNNEI. The CDR3 covers 13 residues. V was cut by 9 bases and J by 2 bases, with 11 bases left in between. CDR3 loop: CASAAGTGNTIYF. CDR3 sequence (DNA): TGTGCCAGTGCGGCAGGGACTGGAAACACCATATATTTT.

CDR3 in amino acids: CASSIGPAGPETQYF. CDR3 bases: TGTGCCAGTAGTATCGGACCAGCGGGCCCAGAGACCCAGTACTTC. This rearrangement joins TRBV19 to TRBJ2-5; D might be TRBD2 (6 bases). The V end lost 3 bases, the J end lost 4 bases, and 15 bases lay between the germline ends. This CDR3 region has 15 residues. Germline CDR1 reads LNHDA; CDR2 reads SQIVND (reference sequence).

V usage is TRBV5-4 and J usage is TRBJ2-3, with unresolved D. V was pared by 5 bases and J by 0 bases, with 13 bases between. Germline V gene lookup returns CDR1 SGHNT and CDR2 YYREEE (reference sequence). This CDR3 spans 15 amino acids. CDR3 protein: CASSTPAASTDTQYF. CDR3 nucleotide sequence: TGTGCCAGCAGTACCCCGGCGGCGAGCACAGATACGCAGTATTTT.

This clone was recorded a few times. The chain is built from TRBV5-1 and TRBJ2-3; 7 positions match TRBD2. This CDR3 comprises 15 residues. V trimming: 6 bases; J trimming: 3 bases; junction bases outside the gene matches: 10. Per the germline V gene, CDR1 is SGHRS and CDR2 is YFSETQ. CDR3 protein: CASKASRGKTDTQYF. The DNA of the CDR3 is TGCGCCAGCAAGGCCTCGCGGGGGAAAACAGATACGCAGTATTTT.

The chain recombines TRBV5-4 with TRBJ1-2; 7 bases fit TRBD1. Germline-derived CDR1 and CDR2 are SGHNT and YYREEE (reference sequence). V gave up 3 bases and J gave up 3 bases; unmatched junction bases: 5. The CDR3 contains 14 residues. CDR3 amino acids: CASSYRGGDYGYTF. CDR3 bases: TGTGCCAGCAGCTACAGGGGCGGCGACTATGGCTACACCTTC.

The rearrangement uses TRBV9 and TRBJ1-1; TRBD1 matches at 9 bases. V was pared by 0 bases and J by 6 bases, with 12 bases of the junction left unmatched. The CDR3 length is 17 residues. Germline values: CDR1 SGDLS, CDR2 YYNGEE. DNA for the CDR3: TGTGCCAGCAGCGTAGCGGACAGGGGCCGACTCGGAGCTGAAGCTTTCTTT. It encodes CASSVADRGRLGAEAFF.

The chain employs TRBV7-9 and TRBJ2-2, with 8 bases lining up with TRBD2. Germline CDR1 SEHNR, CDR2 FQNEAQ (reference sequence). The CDR3 has 14 residues. Trimming took 10 bases from V and 1 from J; bases not matched to a gene: 5. In DNA form, the CDR3 reads TGTGCCACCGCGGGGGGAGGGAACACCGGGGAGCTGTTTTTT. It specifies CATAGGGNTGELFF. The full variable domain, rest sourced from reference TRBV7-9 and TRBJ2-2, is DTGVSQNPRHKITKRGQNVTFRCDPISEHNRLYWYRQTLGQGPEFLTYFQNEAQLEKSRLLSDRFSAERPKGSFSTLEIQRTEQGDSAMYLCATAGGGNTGELFFGEGSRLTVL.

This sequence joins TRBV15 and TRBJ2-1; weak D call: TRBD2 (6 bases). Germline CDR1 and CDR2: LNHNV and YYDKDF (reference sequence). Trimming took off 0 bases at V and 6 bases at J, with 9 bases between the two ends. The length of the CDR3 is 14 residues. For the CDR3, the DNA is TGTGCCACCAGCAGAGATCCTAGCGTCAATGAGCAGTTCTTC. This codes for CATSRDPSVNEQFF.

The CDR3 nucleotides read TGTGCCAGCAGCACCGGGAGGGATTGGGGGACCACTTCCTACGAGCAGTACTTC. This gives the protein CASSTGRDWGTTSYEQYF. The chain joins TRBV28 to TRBJ2-7; 8 bases fit TRBD2. The CDR3 extends over 18 amino acids. CDR1 and CDR2 from the germline V gene are MDHEN and SYDVKM. Trimming removed 6 bases from V and 1 base from J; junction bases left unmatched: 17. The variable domain in full, completed from reference TRBV28 and TRBJ2-7, reads DVKVTQSSRYLVKRTGEKVFLECVQDMDHENMFWYRQDPGLGLRLIYFSYDVKMKEKGDIPEGYSVSREKKERFSLILESASTNQTSMYLCASSTGRDWGTTSYEQYFGPGTRLTVT.

The J gene is TRBJ1-2, the V gene TRBV5-1; unclear D gene. From germline, CDR1 is SGHRS and CDR2 YFSETQ. V lost 0 bases and J 1 base, leaving 10 bases between the germline ends. CDR3 length equals 15 residues. The CDR3 region is CASSLEAGNNYGYTF. For the CDR3, the DNA is TGCGCCAGCAGCTTGGAGGCAGGAAATAACTATGGCTACACCTTC.

CDR3 loop: CASSDSMAGAGELFF. For the CDR3, the DNA is TGTGCCAGCAGTGACTCGATGGCGGGTGCCGGGGAGCTGTTTTTT. V usage is TRBV6-4 and J usage is TRBJ2-2, with D maybe TRBD2 (5 bases). The CDR3 runs to 15 residues. V was cut by 0 bases and J by 6 bases, with 11 bases left in between. Germline V gene lookup returns CDR1 MRHNA and CDR2 SNTAGT.

The chain recombines TRBV13 with TRBJ1-1, with TRBD1 identical over 8 bases. The CDR3 covers 15 residues. Looked up from germline, CDR1 is PRHDT and CDR2 is FYEKMQ (reference sequence). J gave up 8 bases and V 6 bases, and 14 bases lay outside the gene matches. CDR3 coding DNA: TGTGCCAGCAGACCAGGGGGCGCGGGAAGTCGGGAAGCTTTCTTT. Translated: CASRPGGAGSREAFF.

The rearrangement uses TRBV27 and TRBJ2-7; 7 nucleotides match TRBD2. The germline V gene encodes CDR1 MNHEY and CDR2 SMNVEV (reference sequence). With V trimmed by 7 bases and J by 6 bases, 9 bases remained unmatched. The CDR3 covers 13 residues. CDR3 nucleotides: TGTGCCAGCACTAATGGCGGGAGTTTCGAGCAGTACTTC. Amino acids: CASTNGGSFEQYF.

CDR3 nucleotides: TGCGCCAGCAGCCAAGACGATGGGCTGAGTCCCTACGAGCAGTACTTC. This codes for CASSQDDGLSPYEQYF. This rearrangement joins TRBV4-1 to TRBJ2-7; D remains ambiguous. This CDR3 has 16 amino acids. CDR1 MGHRA and CDR2 YSYEKL come from the germline V gene. Trimming cost V 0 bases and J 2 bases, with 14 bases left between them.

V gene TRBV28 combines with J gene TRBJ2-7; 7 bases are a match to TRBD1. CDR1 is MDHEN, CDR2 SYDVKM, per germline. The CDR3 totals 14 residues. The J segment lost 3 bases and the V segment lost 5 bases, leaving 7 bases of the junction unmatched. The CDR3 DNA follows: TGTGCCAGCAGTCCTATTACAGGGGACTACGAGCAGTACTTC. This encodes CASSPITGDYEQYF.

The gene calls are TRBV2 and TRBJ2-7; 7 positions match TRBD2. The CDR3 runs to 14 residues. V gave up 7 bases and J gave up 2 bases; unmatched junction bases: 8. Germline loops: CDR1 SNHLY, CDR2 FYNNEI. The CDR3 region has the DNA TGTGCCAGCAAGACGACTAGCCGCACCTACGAGCAGTACTTC. This sequence encodes CASKTTSRTYEQYF. The entire variable domain, with the rest obtained from reference TRBV2 and TRBJ2-7, is as follows: EPEVTQTPSHQVTQMGQEVILRCVPISNHLYFYWYRQILGQKVEFLVSFYNNEISEKSEIFDDQFSVERPDGSNFTLKIRSTKLEDSAMYFCASKTTSRTYEQYFGPGTRLTVT.

This clone was picked up a small number of times. The chain couples TRBV4-2 to TRBJ2-1; 11 bases match TRBD2. This CDR3 is 16 amino acids long. CDR1 is LGHNA and CDR2 is YNFKEQ in the germline V gene. After removal of 1 base from V and 8 bases from J, the junction contained 7 bases not matched to a gene. The CDR3 loop is CASSQGPSGGIDEQFF. The CDR3 coding sequence is TGTGCCAGCAGCCAAGGACCTAGCGGGGGGATCGATGAGCAGTTCTTC.